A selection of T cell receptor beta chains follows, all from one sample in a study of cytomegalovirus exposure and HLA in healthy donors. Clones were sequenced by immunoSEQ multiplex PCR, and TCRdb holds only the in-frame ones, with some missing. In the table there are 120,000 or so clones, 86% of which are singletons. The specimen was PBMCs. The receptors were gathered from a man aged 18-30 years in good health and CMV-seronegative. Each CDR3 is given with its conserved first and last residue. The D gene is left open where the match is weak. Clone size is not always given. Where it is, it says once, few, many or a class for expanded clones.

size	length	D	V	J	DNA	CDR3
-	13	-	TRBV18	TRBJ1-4	TGTGCCAGCTCACCACCTCCGGGTGAAAAACTGTTTTTT	CASSPPPGEKLFF
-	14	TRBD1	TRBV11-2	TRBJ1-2	TGTGCCAGCAGCTTAAGGCAGCAGGGGGAAGGCTACACCTTC	CASSLRQQGEGYTF
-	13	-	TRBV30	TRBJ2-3	TGTGCCTGGTCGCTTGCGTCCGCAGATACGCAGTATTTT	CAWSLASADTQYF
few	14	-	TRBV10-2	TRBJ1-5	TGCGCCAGCAGTGAAATAGGAGGGTTACAGCCCCAGCATTTT	CASSEIGGLQPQHF
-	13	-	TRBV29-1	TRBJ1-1	TGCAGCGTTGAAAGAGGCAGTAACACTGAAGCTTTCTTT	CSVERGSNTEAFF
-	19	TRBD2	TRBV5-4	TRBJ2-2	TGTGCCAGCAGCCCAAGGGGACTAGCGGGTGGTTCGAACACCAGGGAGCTGTTTTTT	CASSPRGLAGGSNTRELFF
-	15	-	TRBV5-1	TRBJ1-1	TGCGCCAGCAGCTTGGATGGGACAAGGTACACTGAAGCTTTCTTT	CASSLDGTRYTEAFF
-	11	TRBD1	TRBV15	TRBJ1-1	TGTGCCACCAGCTACAGGGGGGAAGCTTTCTTT	CATSYRGEAFF
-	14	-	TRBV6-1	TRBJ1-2	TGTGCCAGCTGCCGATGGGGGGCTAACTATGGCTACACCTTC	CASCRWGANYGYTF
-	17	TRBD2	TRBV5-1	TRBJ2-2	TGCGCCAGCAGCTTGGGTACTAGCGGGAGTCGGACCGGGGAGCTGTTTTTT	CASSLGTSGSRTGELFF
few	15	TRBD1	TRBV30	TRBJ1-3	TGTGCCTGGAGTAGTCGGGACAGGGGTGGAAACACCATATATTTT	CAWSSRDRGGNTIYF
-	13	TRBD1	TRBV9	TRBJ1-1	TGTGCCAGCAGCACCGACAGGGGCACTGAAGCTTTCTTT	CASSTDRGTEAFF
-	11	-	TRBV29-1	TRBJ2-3	TGCAGCGCCCACAACACAGATACGCAGTATTTT	CSAHNTDTQYF
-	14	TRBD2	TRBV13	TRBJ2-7	TGTGCCAGCAGCTTTGGGACTAGCGGCTACGAGCAGTACTTC	CASSFGTSGYEQYF
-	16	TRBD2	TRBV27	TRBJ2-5	TGTGCCAGCAGTTCCGTCGCTAGCGGGAGAGGGGAGACCCAGTACTTC	CASSSVASGRGETQYF
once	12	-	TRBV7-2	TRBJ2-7	TGTGCCAGCAGCTCAAACTATGAAGAGCAGTACTTC	CASSSNYEEQYF
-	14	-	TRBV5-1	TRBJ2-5	TGCGCCAGCAGTTCGACTAGTAATCAAGAGACCCAGTACTTC	CASSSTSNQETQYF
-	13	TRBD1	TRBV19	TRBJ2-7	TGTGCCAGTAAGGGACAGGGGGCAGGCGAGCAGTACTTC	CASKGQGAGEQYF
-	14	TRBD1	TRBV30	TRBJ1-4	TGTGCCTGGAGTGCAGGGACAGGGGATGAAAAACTGTTTTTT	CAWSAGTGDEKLFF
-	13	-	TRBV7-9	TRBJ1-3	TGTGCCATACGGAGAGGCTCTGGAAACACCATATATTTT	CAIRRGSGNTIYF
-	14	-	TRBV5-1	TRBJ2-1	TGCGCCAGCAGCCCGGAGGGGGCGTCGAATGAGCAGTTCTTC	CASSPEGASNEQFF
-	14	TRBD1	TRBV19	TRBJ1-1	TGTGCCAGTAGTAGGGGACAGATGAACACTGAAGCTTTCTTT	CASSRGQMNTEAFF
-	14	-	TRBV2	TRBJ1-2	TGTGCCAGCAGTGTCTCGGGGGGGAACTATGGCTACACCTTC	CASSVSGGNYGYTF
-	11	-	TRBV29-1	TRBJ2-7	TGCAGCGTTGAGAGGGCAGGCGAGCAGTACTTC	CSVERAGEQYF
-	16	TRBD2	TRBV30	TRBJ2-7	TGTGCCGCTTCGGACGGGGGGGGAGGGCCTTCTTACGAGCAGTACTTC	CAASDGGGGPSYEQYF
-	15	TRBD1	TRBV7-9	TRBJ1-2	TGTGCCAGCAGCTTAGCACAGGGGATTGGCTATGGCTACACCTTC	CASSLAQGIGYGYTF
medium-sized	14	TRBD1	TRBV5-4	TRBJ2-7	TGTGCCAGCAGCTCGTCGGGACAGGGTAACGAGCAGTACTTC	CASSSSGQGNEQYF
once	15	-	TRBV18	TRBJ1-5	TGTGCCAGCTCACCACCGGGGCGCGAGCATCAGCCCCAGCATTTT	CASSPPGREHQPQHF
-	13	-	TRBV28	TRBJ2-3	TGTGCCAGCAGTTTGATAGGCACAGATACGCAGTATTTT	CASSLIGTDTQYF
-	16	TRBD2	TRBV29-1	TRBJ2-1	TGCAGCGTCACCGGGACTAGCGGGAGAGGATACAATGAGCAGTTCTTC	CSVTGTSGRGYNEQFF
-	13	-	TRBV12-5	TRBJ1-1	TGTGCTAGTGGTCTACAGGTGAACACTGAAGCTTTCTTT	CASGLQVNTEAFF
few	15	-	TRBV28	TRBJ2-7	TGTGCCAGCAGACCCGCCAGGGATTACTCCTACGAGCAGTACTTC	CASRPARDYSYEQYF
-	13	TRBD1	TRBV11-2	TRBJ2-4	TGTGCCAGCAGAGCAGGGGGCGCAAACATTCAGTACTTC	CASRAGGANIQYF
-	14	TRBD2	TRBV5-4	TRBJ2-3	TGTGCCAGCAGCGTAGCGGGGGGCACAGATACGCAGTATTTT	CASSVAGGTDTQYF
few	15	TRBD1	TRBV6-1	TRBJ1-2	TGTGCCAGCAGCCGAACACGGGGGACAGGGGAGAGCTACACCTTC	CASSRTRGTGESYTF
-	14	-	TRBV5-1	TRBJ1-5	TGCGCCAGCAGCTTGGAAGGGGCCAATCAGCCCCAGCATTTT	CASSLEGANQPQHF
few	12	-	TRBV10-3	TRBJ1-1	TGTGCGCACCGCGATGGAGAGGGCGAAGCTTTCTTT	CAHRDGEGEAFF
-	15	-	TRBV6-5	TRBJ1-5	TGTGCCAGCAGTTACTCTGGACAGAACAATCAGCCCCAGCATTTT	CASSYSGQNNQPQHF
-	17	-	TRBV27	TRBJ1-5	TGTGCCAGCAGTTCCCGGACAGCTCACAATAGCAATCAGCCCCAGCATTTT	CASSSRTAHNSNQPQHF
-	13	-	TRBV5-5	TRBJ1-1	TGTGCCAGCAGTCTTGACAGCTACACTGAAGCTTTCTTT	CASSLDSYTEAFF
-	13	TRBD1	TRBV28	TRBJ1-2	TGTGCCAGCGGGGACAGTTCTAACTATGGCTACACCTTC	CASGDSSNYGYTF